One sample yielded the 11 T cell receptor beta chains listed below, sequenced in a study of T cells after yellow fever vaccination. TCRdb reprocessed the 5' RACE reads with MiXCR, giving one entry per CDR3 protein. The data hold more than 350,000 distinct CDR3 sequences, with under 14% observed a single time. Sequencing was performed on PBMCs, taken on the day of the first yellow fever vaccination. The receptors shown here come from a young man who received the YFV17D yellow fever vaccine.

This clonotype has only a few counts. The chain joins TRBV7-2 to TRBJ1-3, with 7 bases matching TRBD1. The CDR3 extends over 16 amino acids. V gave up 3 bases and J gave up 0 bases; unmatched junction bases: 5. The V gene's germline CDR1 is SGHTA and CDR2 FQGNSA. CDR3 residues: CASSFQGGNSGNTIYF. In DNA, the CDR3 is TGTGCCAGCAGCTTCCAGGGGGGAAACTCTGGAAACACCATATATTTT.

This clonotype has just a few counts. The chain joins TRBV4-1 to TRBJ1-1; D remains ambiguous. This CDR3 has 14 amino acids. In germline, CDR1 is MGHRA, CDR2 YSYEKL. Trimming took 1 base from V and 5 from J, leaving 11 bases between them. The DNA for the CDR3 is TGCGCCAGCAGCCAAGGATTTGCTGGAACTGAAGCTTTCTTT. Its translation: CASSQGFAGTEAFF.

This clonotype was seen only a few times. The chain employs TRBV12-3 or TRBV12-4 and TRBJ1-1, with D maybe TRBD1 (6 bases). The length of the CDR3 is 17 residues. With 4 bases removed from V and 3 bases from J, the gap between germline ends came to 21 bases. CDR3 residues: CASSWRAGDFVYTEAFF. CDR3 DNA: TGTGCCAGCAGTTGGCGGGCAGGGGATTTTGTTTACACTGAAGCTTTCTTT.

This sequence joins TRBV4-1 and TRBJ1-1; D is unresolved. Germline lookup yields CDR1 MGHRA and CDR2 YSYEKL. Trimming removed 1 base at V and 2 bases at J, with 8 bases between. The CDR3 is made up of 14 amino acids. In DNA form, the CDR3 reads TGCGCCAGCAGCCAAGCCCCAGTAAACACTGAAGCTTTCTTT. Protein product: CASSQAPVNTEAFF.

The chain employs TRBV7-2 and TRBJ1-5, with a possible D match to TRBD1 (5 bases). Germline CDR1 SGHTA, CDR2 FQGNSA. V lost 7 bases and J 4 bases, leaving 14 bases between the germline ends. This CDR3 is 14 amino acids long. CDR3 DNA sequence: TGTGCCAGCACCCGGTGGGGGGAGAATCAGCCCCAGCATTTT. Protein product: CASTRWGENQPQHF.

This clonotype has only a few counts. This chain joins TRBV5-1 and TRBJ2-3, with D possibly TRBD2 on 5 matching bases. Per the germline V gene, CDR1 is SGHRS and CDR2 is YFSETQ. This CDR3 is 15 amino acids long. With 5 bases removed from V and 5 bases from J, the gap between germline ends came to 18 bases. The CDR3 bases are TGCGCCAGCAGTCGCCTGGGCGGGTTCGGAGATACGCAGTATTTT. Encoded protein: CASSRLGGFGDTQYF.

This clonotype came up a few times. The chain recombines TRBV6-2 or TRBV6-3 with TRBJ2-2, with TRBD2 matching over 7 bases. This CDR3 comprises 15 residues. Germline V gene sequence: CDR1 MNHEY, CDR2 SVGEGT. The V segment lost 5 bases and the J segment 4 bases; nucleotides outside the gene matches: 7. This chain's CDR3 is CASSEVSGRTGELFF. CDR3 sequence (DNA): TGTGCCAGCAGTGAGGTTAGCGGGCGCACCGGGGAGCTGTTTTTT.

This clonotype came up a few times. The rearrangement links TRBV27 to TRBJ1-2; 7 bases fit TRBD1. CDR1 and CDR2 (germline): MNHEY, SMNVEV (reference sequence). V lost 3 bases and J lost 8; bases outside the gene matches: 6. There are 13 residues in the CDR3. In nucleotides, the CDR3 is TGTGCCAGCAGTTTCCCCAGGGGGGAAGGCTACACCTTC. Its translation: CASSFPRGEGYTF.

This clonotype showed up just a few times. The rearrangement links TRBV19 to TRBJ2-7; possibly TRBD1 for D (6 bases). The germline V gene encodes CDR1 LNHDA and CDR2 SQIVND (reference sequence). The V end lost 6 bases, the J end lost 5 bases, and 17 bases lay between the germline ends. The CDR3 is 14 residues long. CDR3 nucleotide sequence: TGTGCCAGTAGGGGGGCAAGGGGAGCGGACGAGCAGTACTTC. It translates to CASRGARGADEQYF.

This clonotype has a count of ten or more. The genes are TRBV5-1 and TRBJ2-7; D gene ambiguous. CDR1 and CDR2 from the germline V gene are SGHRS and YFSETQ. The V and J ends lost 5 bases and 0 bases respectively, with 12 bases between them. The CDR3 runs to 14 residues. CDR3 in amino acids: CASSIDRSSYEQYF. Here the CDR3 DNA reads TGCGCCAGCAGTATAGACCGCAGCTCCTACGAGCAGTACTTC.

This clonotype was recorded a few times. The CDR3 DNA follows: TGTGCCAGCAGTTCGTTTGGCGGGGGGGCAACAGATACGCAGTATTTT. Translating it yields CASSSFGGGATDTQYF. This chain joins TRBV27 and TRBJ2-3; 9 bases map to TRBD2. CDR1 MNHEY and CDR2 SMNVEV come from the germline V gene (reference sequence). The CDR3 is 16 residues long. Unmatched junction bases numbered 8, after V lost 4 bases and J lost 3 bases.